A single sample is the source of the 10 T cell receptor beta chains below, sequenced in a study of T cell responses to AZD1222 COVID-19 vaccine. Assay used: immunoSEQ multiplex PCR; TCRdb lists only in-frame clones, some missing. This table has some 200,000 clones, roughly nine tenths appearing once. Material: peripheral blood, obtained 28 days after the second AZD1222 dose. The receptors originated from an adult who received the AZD1222 COVID-19 vaccine.

This chain connects TRBV7-3 to TRBJ1-1; D unresolved. CDR1 is SGHTA and CDR2 is FQGTGA in the germline V gene. Trimming cost V 4 bases and J 5 bases, with 11 bases left between them. The CDR3 contains 13 residues. CDR3 DNA: TGTGCCAGCAGCTCCAAGATCGGGACTGAAGCTTTCTTT. It encodes CASSSKIGTEAFF.

V usage is TRBV4-1 and J usage is TRBJ2-2; no clear D gene. Trimming left V 3 bases short and J 2 bases short, with 10 bases between. Looked up from germline, CDR1 is MGHRA and CDR2 is YSYEKL. The CDR3 is 15 residues long. The CDR3: CASSQGIANTGELFF. DNA for the CDR3: TGCGCCAGCAGCCAGGGGATAGCTAACACCGGGGAGCTGTTTTTT.

The V call is TRBV28, the J call TRBJ1-1; TRBD1 matches at 8 bases. The CDR3 is 14 residues long. The ends lost 5 bases at V and 11 bases at J; junction bases unmatched: 13. CDR1 and CDR2 (germline): MDHEN, SYDVKM. CDR3 nucleotide sequence: TGTGCCAGCAGTCCAGGACAGGGTTGGGGTCTGGCTTTCTTT. This codes for CASSPGQGWGLAFF.

This chain links TRBV28 with TRBJ2-2, with unresolved D. The CDR3 is 13 amino acids. Trimming took off 4 bases at V and 14 bases at J, with 17 bases between the two ends. Germline-derived CDR1 and CDR2 are MDHEN and SYDVKM. CDR3 sequence (DNA): TGTGCCAGCAGTTCCAAGGCTTTCCTCGGACTGTTTTTT. Translated, it gives CASSSKAFLGLFF.

V is TRBV27 and J is TRBJ2-1; 10 bases fit TRBD2. V was pared by 9 bases and J by 6 bases, with 5 bases of the junction left unmatched. Germline V gives CDR1 MNHEY, CDR2 SMNVEV (reference sequence). The CDR3 has 13 amino acids. The CDR3 spells CASGLAEINEQFF. The CDR3 DNA follows: TGTGCCAGTGGACTAGCGGAAATCAATGAGCAGTTCTTC.

The chain employs TRBV27 and TRBJ2-7, with a possible D match to TRBD1 (7 bases). The CDR3 is 15 residues long. Per germline, CDR1 MNHEY and CDR2 SMNVEV (reference sequence). V lost 6 bases, J lost 7 bases, and 22 bases lay in between. The chain's CDR3 is CASSSFQGGNGEQYF. In DNA, the CDR3 is TGTGCCAGCAGCTCTTTTCAGGGGGGAAACGGGGAGCAGTACTTC.

The chain couples TRBV6-5 to TRBJ1-5, with 9 positions matching TRBD1. CDR1 and CDR2 from the germline V gene are MNHEY and SVGAGI. The CDR3 sequence is 15 residues long. V trimming: 5 bases; J trimming: 6 bases; junction bases outside the gene matches: 8. CDR3 sequence: CASSRQTGGSQPQHF. CDR3 nucleotides: TGTGCCAGCAGTAGGCAGACAGGGGGGAGTCAGCCCCAGCATTTT.

The chain carries TRBV6-5 and TRBJ1-2; maybe TRBD1 (5 bases). With 7 bases removed from V and 8 bases from J, the gap between germline ends came to 17 bases. Germline values: CDR1 MNHEY, CDR2 SVGAGI. This CDR3 comprises 13 residues. The CDR3 DNA reads TGTGCCAGCAACTACGGACATCCTGACGGCTACACCTTC. Its translation is CASNYGHPDGYTF.

The chain joins TRBV25-1 to TRBJ1-1; D remains ambiguous. CDR1 is MGHDK and CDR2 is SYGVNS in the germline V gene. CDR3 size: 11 residues. The germline V and J ends were trimmed by 7 bases and 5 bases, with 8 bases remaining between them. The CDR3, as DNA: TGTGCCAGCACGGGGAAGACTGAAGCTTTCTTT. Translation gives CASTGKTEAFF.

V is TRBV7-6 and J is TRBJ2-3; 14 nucleotides match TRBD2. This CDR3 region has 18 residues. The V and J ends lost 5 bases and 0 bases, in that order; junction bases with no gene match: 7. Per the germline V gene, CDR1 is SGHVS and CDR2 is FNYEAQ. The CDR3 sequence: CASSRLAGGPGSTDTQYF. The CDR3 DNA reads TGTGCCAGCAGCCGACTAGCGGGAGGGCCAGGAAGCACAGATACGCAGTATTTT.